This TCR beta chain was retrieved from a study of graft-versus-host responses after intestinal transplantation. Only in-frame clones appear in the TCRdb table, and some are missing; sequencing was by immunoSEQ multiplex PCR. The data contain over 20,000 clones, approximately 46% of them seen just once; the ten biggest clones take up 0.88%. V was shortened by 8 bases and J by 11 bases, with 15 bases between the two germline ends. The CDR3 runs to 11 residues. Germline lookup yields CDR1 MNHEY and CDR2 SVGAGI. This TCR was sampled from a human patient who received an intestinal transplant. The chain joins TRBV6-5 to TRBJ1-1; D not resolved. This specimen was alloreactive CD4+ T cells from a mixed lymphocyte reaction culture, taken before intestinal transplant. The subset here: CFSE-low proliferating T cells sorted from roughly 6-day pre-transplant mixed lymphocyte reaction (GvH or HvG direction). The CDR3 DNA reads TGTGCCAGCTTCGCCCTCTGGCGGGCTTTCTTT. As protein: CASFALWRAFF.